Below are 25 T cell receptor beta chains sequenced from a single sample in a study of sequential checkpoint blockade in melanoma. Repertoires were generated with immunoSEQ multiplex PCR, while TCRdb's copy carries only in-frame clones and drops some. The sample lists about 22,000 clones; about two thirds were seen once. The treatment: randomized to nivolumab then ipilimumab (arm A) or the reverse (arm B). Sequenced material: CD8+ T cells sorted from blood (inferred from file names), taken from a patient given nivolumab and ipilimumab in sequence. The source is a human donor with melanoma.

J is TRBJ1-1 and V is TRBV2; D unresolved. The V end was cut by 3 bases, the J end by 3 bases, with 5 bases between. The CDR3 contains 12 residues. The germline V gene has CDR1 SNHLY and CDR2 FYNNEI. CDR3 coding DNA: TGTGCCAGCAGTGAGAGTTACACTGAAGCTTTCTTT. As protein: CASSESYTEAFF.

In regard to this clone: At one end, the junction sequence differs from germline, possibly due to a read error. The chain uses TRBV9 and TRBJ1-5; D is unresolved. In germline, CDR1 is SGDLS, CDR2 YYNGEE. The CDR3 loop spans 13 amino acids. The CDR3 is CASSVVGVPAPAF. CDR3 nucleotides: TGTGCCAGCAGCGTAGTGGGCGTGCCAGCCCCAGCATTT.

The chain employs TRBV9 and TRBJ1-2; 7 nucleotides align to TRBD1. The CDR3 spans 15 residues. Germline values: CDR1 SGDLS, CDR2 YYNGEE. V shed 0 bases and J 4 bases; nucleotides not matched to a gene: 6. CDR3 sequence reads: CASSVGDSVFYGYTF. The CDR3 nucleotides are TGTGCCAGCAGCGTAGGGGACAGCGTATTCTATGGCTACACCTTC.

This clone was seen a few times. The junction shows a germline mismatch at one end, possibly a read error. This chain uses TRBV4-1 with TRBJ1-1; D might be TRBD1 (5 bases). Germline-derived CDR1 and CDR2 are MGHRA and YSYEKL. The length of the CDR3 is 13 residues. The CDR3 nucleotides read TGTGCCAGCAGCCAAGGGGAGGGCACTGAAGCTTTCTTT. Translation gives CASSQGEGTEAFF.

This clone was counted only a few times. The chain joins TRBV4-1 to TRBJ2-5, with 9 bases aligning to TRBD1. This CDR3 comprises 16 residues. Trimming took 2 bases from V and 4 from J; bases not matched to a gene: 8. Germline CDR1 reads MGHRA; CDR2 reads YSYEKL. Here the CDR3 reads CASSQRGQGFGETQYF. CDR3 bases: TGCGCCAGCAGCCAAAGGGGACAGGGTTTCGGAGAGACCCAGTACTTC.

This clone came up a few times. Other DNA sequences of this sample code for an identical CDR3. This chain connects TRBV5-5 to TRBJ2-2; 15 bases map to TRBD2. The germline gives CDR1 SGHKS, CDR2 YYEKEE (reference sequence). The CDR3 spans 18 residues. J was trimmed by 0 bases and V by 4 bases; bases with no gene match: 4. CDR3 amino acids: CASSLGLAGGPNTGELFF. CDR3 coding DNA: TGTGCCAGCAGCCTCGGACTAGCGGGGGGGCCGAACACCGGGGAGCTGTTTTTT.

This rearrangement joins TRBV23-1 to TRBJ2-2, with a possible D match to TRBD1 (6 bases). TRBV23-1 qualifies as an ORF whose function is uncertain. Trimming cost V 11 bases and J 1 base, with 17 bases left between them. The CDR3 covers 15 residues. CDR3 sequence: CAHMGDNLNTGELFF. DNA for the CDR3: TGCGCCCACATGGGGGACAACTTGAACACCGGGGAGCTGTTTTTT.

This chain connects TRBV11-2 to TRBJ2-5, with D maybe TRBD2 (7 bases). With 5 bases removed from V and 2 bases from J, the gap between germline ends came to 18 bases. In germline, CDR1 is SGHAT, CDR2 FQNNGV. The length of the CDR3 is 16 residues. CDR3 residues: CASSPFGGTLQETQYF. CDR3 DNA sequence: TGTGCCAGCAGCCCCTTCGGGGGGACACTACAAGAGACCCAGTACTTC. Together with reference TRBV11-2 and TRBJ2-5, the CDR3 gives the full variable domain: EAGVAQSPRYKIIEKRQSVAFWCNPISGHATLYWYQQILGQGPKLLIQFQNNGVVDDSQLPKDRFSAERLKGVDSTLKIQPAKLEDSAVYLCASSPFGGTLQETQYFGPGTRLLVL.

This chain uses TRBV7-8 with TRBJ2-3, with a weak D call TRBD1 (6 bases). The V end lost 3 bases, the J end lost 6 bases, and 13 bases lay between the germline ends. Germline loops: CDR1 SGHVS, CDR2 FQNEAQ. The CDR3 extends over 14 amino acids. The CDR3 DNA reads TGTGCCAGCAGCTTCCCCAGGGGTGCGGATACGCAGTATTTT. Amino acids: CASSFPRGADTQYF.

The chain couples TRBV5-6 to TRBJ2-7; D might be TRBD1 (5 bases). The CDR3 totals 14 residues. Per the germline V gene, CDR1 is SGHDT and CDR2 is YYEEEE. V lost 1 base and J lost 2, with 10 bases in between. The CDR3 spells CASSLWGGPYEQYF. The DNA of the CDR3 is TGTGCCAGCAGCTTGTGGGGCGGCCCCTACGAGCAGTACTTC. The full variable domain, with the rest looked up from reference TRBV5-6 and TRBJ2-7, is DAGVTQSPTHLIKTRGQQVTLRCSPKSGHDTVSWYQQALGQGPQFIFQYYEEEERQRGNFPDRFSGHQFPNYSSELNVNALLLGDSALYLCASSLWGGPYEQYFGPGTRLTVT.

The genes are TRBV7-9 and TRBJ2-1, with D tentatively TRBD1 (6 bases). V lost 5 bases to trimming and J lost 6 bases, with 14 bases between them. The CDR3 length is 14 residues. Looked up from germline, CDR1 is SEHNR and CDR2 is FQNEAQ (reference sequence). The CDR3 DNA reads as TGTGCCAGCAGCGGCCACACAGGGACCAATGAGCAGTTCTTC. As protein: CASSGHTGTNEQFF.

The chain employs TRBV15 and TRBJ1-4; a possible D gene is TRBD1 (5 bases). Trimming removed 4 bases at V and 6 bases at J, with 27 bases between. From germline, CDR1 is LNHNV and CDR2 YYDKDF (reference sequence). CDR3 length: 19 amino acids. The CDR3: CATSITLGALGRADEKLFF. CDR3 in DNA: TGTGCCACCAGCATAACCCTAGGGGCGCTCGGGAGGGCAGATGAAAAACTGTTTTTT.

The count of this clone is one. The rearrangement joins TRBV11-3 to TRBJ2-1; the match to TRBD1 covers 9 bases. This CDR3 spans 17 amino acids. The V segment lost 1 base and the J segment 4 bases; nucleotides outside the gene matches: 8. Germline V gene lookup returns CDR1 SGHNT and CDR2 YENEEA. The CDR3 nucleotides read TGTGCCAGCAGCTTAGCCCCGGGACAGGGACCATACAATGAGCAGTTCTTC. Translation gives CASSLAPGQGPYNEQFF.

The chain couples TRBV7-9 to TRBJ2-1; TRBD2 aligns across 13 bases. Germline CDR1 SEHNR, CDR2 FQNEAQ (reference sequence). The CDR3 covers 19 residues. With V trimmed by 6 bases and J by 1 base, 12 bases remained unmatched. This CDR3 is CASRGTSGDYQRSYNEQFF. The CDR3 DNA reads as TGTGCCAGCAGGGGGACTAGCGGGGACTATCAACGTTCCTACAATGAGCAGTTCTTC.

The chain joins TRBV4-2 to TRBJ2-2; 14 bases line up with TRBD2. V lost 4 bases to trimming and J lost 4 bases; unmatched junction nucleotides: 2. CDR3 length: 16 residues. Germline CDR1 reads LGHNA; CDR2 reads YNFKEQ. The DNA for the CDR3 is TGTGCCAGCAGCCCGACTAGCGGGGGGGCCACCGGGGAGCTGTTTTTT. It specifies CASSPTSGGATGELFF.

This sequence joins TRBV28 and TRBJ1-1; D may be TRBD1 (6 bases). Germline assignment: CDR1 MDHEN and CDR2 SYDVKM. The CDR3 runs to 16 residues. V was trimmed by 1 base and J by 7 bases, leaving 19 bases between them. The CDR3 DNA reads TGTGCCAGCAGTTTATTTGGGGGGGCGGTATTCGGTGAAGCTTTCTTT. Translated: CASSLFGGAVFGEAFF.

The CDR3 is CASSSGSYEQYF. CDR3 sequence (DNA): TGCGCCAGCAGCTCGGGGTCCTACGAGCAGTACTTC. The V call is TRBV4-3, the J call TRBJ2-7, with D tentatively TRBD2 (5 bases). Germline V CDR1 and CDR2: LGHNA, YSLEER. V lost 5 bases, J lost 1 base, and 6 bases lay in between. CDR3 length equals 12 residues.

This clone was observed a handful of times. Compared with germline, one end of the junction differs, possibly owing to a read error. This chain links TRBV4-3 with TRBJ1-3; unclear D gene. The CDR3 runs 15 residues. Germline CDR1 and CDR2: LGHNA and YSLEER. The CDR3 region is CASSEDRYSGNTIYF. CDR3 nucleotide sequence: TGCGCCAGCAGCGAAGACCGCTACTCTGGAAACACCATATATTTT.

This clone has just one count. This chain joins TRBV5-1 and TRBJ2-5, with TRBD2 as a possible D gene (6 bases). The V gene's germline CDR1 is SGHRS and CDR2 YFSETQ. The V and J ends lost 0 bases and 10 bases respectively, with 19 bases between them. CDR3 length: 15 residues. Written as DNA, the CDR3 is TGCGCCAGCAGCTTGGGGGGCCCCCTCGGGCGGGGCCAGTACTTC. Translation gives CASSLGGPLGRGQYF.

This chain joins TRBV9 and TRBJ2-5; TRBD1 aligns across 10 bases. The CDR3 has 14 amino acids. CDR1 is SGDLS, CDR2 YYNGEE, per germline. The trim removed 7 bases at V and 2 bases at J, leaving 5 bases unmatched. The CDR3 nucleotides read TGTGCCAGCGGACAGGGGGGAGGACAAGAGACCCAGTACTTC. It codes for CASGQGGGQETQYF.

This chain connects TRBV11-2 to TRBJ2-5; TRBD2 matches at 7 bases. The germline CDR1 and CDR2 sequences are SGHAT and FQNNGV. V lost 5 bases to trimming and J lost 0 bases; unmatched junction nucleotides: 9. This CDR3 contains 16 residues. The CDR3 reads CASSPRGSGYQETQYF. The DNA of the CDR3 is TGTGCCAGCAGCCCCCGGGGTAGCGGGTACCAAGAGACCCAGTACTTC.

The rearrangement joins TRBV15 to TRBJ2-3, with D unclear. CDR3 size: 15 residues. Germline CDR1 is LNHNV and CDR2 is YYDKDF (reference sequence). V lost 1 base and J 2 bases, leaving 10 bases between the germline ends. The DNA of the CDR3 is TGTGCCACCAGCAGAGGGCTAGGTTACACAGATACGCAGTATTTT. Amino acids: CATSRGLGYTDTQYF.

The chain uses TRBV4-1 and TRBJ2-5, with a weak D call TRBD2 (6 bases). The CDR3 consists of 18 residues. The V and J ends lost 0 bases and 0 bases respectively, with 17 bases between them. CDR1 is MGHRA and CDR2 is YSYEKL in the germline V gene. In nucleotides, the CDR3 is TGCGCCAGCAGCCAAGATTCTGGGCGGGGCCCAAACCAAGAGACCCAGTACTTC. It specifies CASSQDSGRGPNQETQYF.

The rearrangement joins TRBV19 to TRBJ1-4; no firm D call. There are 16 residues in the CDR3. V was trimmed by 3 bases and J by 8 bases, leaving 19 bases between them. Germline CDR1 LNHDA, CDR2 SQIVND (reference sequence). Here the CDR3 reads CASSIGPGAPGEKLFF. In DNA form, the CDR3 reads TGTGCCAGTAGTATCGGGCCGGGTGCTCCGGGGGAAAAACTGTTTTTT.

This clone was recorded only once. DNA for the CDR3: TGTGCCATCAGTGAGTCGGGGAGTGAGCAGTTCTTC. It translates to CAISESGSEQFF. The V and J genes are TRBV10-3 and TRBJ2-1; tentative D call: TRBD2 (5 bases). Germline V gene data show CDR1 as ENHRY and CDR2 as SYGVKD. The CDR3 is 12 residues long. Trimming pared 0 bases from V and 9 bases from J, leaving 6 bases between.